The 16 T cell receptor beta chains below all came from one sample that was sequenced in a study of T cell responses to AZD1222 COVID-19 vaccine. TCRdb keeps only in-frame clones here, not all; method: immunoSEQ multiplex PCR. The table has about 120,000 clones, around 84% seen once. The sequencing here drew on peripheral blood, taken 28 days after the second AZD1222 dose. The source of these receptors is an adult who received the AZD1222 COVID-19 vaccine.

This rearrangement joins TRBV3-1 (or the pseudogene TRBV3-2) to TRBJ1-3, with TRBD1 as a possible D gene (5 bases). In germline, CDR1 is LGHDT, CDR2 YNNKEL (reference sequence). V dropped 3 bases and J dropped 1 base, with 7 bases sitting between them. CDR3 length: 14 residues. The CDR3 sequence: CASSQGVSGNTIYF. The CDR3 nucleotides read TGTGCCAGCAGCCAGGGGGTTTCTGGAAACACCATATATTTT.

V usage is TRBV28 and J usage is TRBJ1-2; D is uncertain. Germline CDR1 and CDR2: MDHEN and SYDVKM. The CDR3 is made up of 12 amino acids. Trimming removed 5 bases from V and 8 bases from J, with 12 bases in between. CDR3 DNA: TGTGCCAGCAGTGCCCCCCCCCGGGGCTACACCTTC. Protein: CASSAPPRGYTF.

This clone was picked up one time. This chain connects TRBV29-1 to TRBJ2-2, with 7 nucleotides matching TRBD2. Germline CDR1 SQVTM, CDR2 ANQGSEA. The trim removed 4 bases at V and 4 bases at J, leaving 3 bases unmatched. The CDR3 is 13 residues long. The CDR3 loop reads CSVAGGSTGELFF. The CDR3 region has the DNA TGCAGCGTTGCGGGAGGATCCACCGGGGAGCTGTTTTTT.

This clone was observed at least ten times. The CDR3 nucleotides read TGCAGTGCTAGTTTGGCGGAATATAATTCACCCCTCCACTTT. This encodes CSASLAEYNSPLHF. The rearrangement links TRBV20-1 to TRBJ1-6; D remains ambiguous. The CDR3 spans 14 residues. Trimming removed 3 bases from V and 4 bases from J, with 10 bases in between. The germline V gene encodes CDR1 DFQATT and CDR2 SNEGSKA (reference sequence).

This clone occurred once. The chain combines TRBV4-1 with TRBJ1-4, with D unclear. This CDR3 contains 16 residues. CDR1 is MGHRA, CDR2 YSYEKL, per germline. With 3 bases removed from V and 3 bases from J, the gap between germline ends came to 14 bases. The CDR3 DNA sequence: TGCGCCAGCAGCCACTCGCTTCAGACGGCTAATGAAAAACTGTTTTTT. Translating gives CASSHSLQTANEKLFF.

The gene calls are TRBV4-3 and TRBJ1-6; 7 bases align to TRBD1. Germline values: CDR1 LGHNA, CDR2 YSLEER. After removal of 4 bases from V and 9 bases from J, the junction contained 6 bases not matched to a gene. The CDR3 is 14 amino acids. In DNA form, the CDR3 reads TGCGCCAGCAGCCCGACAGGGTCCGGTTCACCCCTCCACTTT. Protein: CASSPTGSGSPLHF.

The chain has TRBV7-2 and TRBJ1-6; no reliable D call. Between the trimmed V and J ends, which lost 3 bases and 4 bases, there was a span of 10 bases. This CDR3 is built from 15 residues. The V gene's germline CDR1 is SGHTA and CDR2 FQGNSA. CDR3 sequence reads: CASSFRSGYNSPLHF. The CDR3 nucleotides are TGTGCCAGCAGCTTTCGGTCGGGATATAATTCACCCCTCCACTTT.

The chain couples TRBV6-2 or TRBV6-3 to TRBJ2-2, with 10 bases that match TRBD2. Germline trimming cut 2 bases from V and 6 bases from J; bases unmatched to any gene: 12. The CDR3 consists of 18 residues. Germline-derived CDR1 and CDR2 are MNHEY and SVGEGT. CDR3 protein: CASSYLGSGGLTSGELFF. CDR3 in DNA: TGTGCCAGCAGTTACCTGGGTAGCGGGGGGCTAACGTCCGGGGAGCTGTTTTTT.

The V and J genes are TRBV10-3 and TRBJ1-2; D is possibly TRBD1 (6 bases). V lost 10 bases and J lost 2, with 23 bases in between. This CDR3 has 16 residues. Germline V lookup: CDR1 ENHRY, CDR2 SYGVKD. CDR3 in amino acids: CATKYGRQETNYGYTF. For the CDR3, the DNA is TGTGCCACCAAATATGGACGACAGGAGACCAACTATGGCTACACCTTC.

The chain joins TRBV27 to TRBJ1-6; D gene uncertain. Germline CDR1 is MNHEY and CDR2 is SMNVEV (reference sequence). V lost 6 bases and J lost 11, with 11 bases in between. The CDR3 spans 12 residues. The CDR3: CASSFLGTPLHF. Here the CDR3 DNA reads TGTGCCAGCAGCTTCCTCGGGACACCCCTCCACTTT.

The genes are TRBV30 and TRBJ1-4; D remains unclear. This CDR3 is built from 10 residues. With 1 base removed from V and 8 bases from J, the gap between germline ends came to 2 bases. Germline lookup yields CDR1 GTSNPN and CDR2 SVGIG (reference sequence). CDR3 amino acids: CAWSGEKLFF. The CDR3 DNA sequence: TGTGCCTGGAGTGGGGAAAAACTGTTTTTT.

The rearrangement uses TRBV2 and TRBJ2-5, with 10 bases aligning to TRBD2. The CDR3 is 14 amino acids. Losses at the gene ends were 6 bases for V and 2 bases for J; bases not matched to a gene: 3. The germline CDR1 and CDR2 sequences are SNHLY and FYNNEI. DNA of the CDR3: TGTGCCAGCAGGTGGACTAGCGGACAAGAGACCCAGTACTTC. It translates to CASRWTSGQETQYF.

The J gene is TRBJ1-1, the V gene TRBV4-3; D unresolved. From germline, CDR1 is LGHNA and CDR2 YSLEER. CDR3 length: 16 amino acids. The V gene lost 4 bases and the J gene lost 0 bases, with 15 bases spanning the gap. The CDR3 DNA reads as TGCGCCAGCAGCCCCGGGAAGACACGGTTGAACACTGAAGCTTTCTTT. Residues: CASSPGKTRLNTEAFF.

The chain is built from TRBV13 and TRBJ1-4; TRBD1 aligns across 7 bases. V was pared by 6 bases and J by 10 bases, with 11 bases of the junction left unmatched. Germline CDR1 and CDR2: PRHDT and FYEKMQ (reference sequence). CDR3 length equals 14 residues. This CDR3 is CASSLGQLPGKLFF. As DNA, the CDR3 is TGTGCCAGCAGTTTGGGACAGCTGCCTGGAAAACTGTTTTTT.

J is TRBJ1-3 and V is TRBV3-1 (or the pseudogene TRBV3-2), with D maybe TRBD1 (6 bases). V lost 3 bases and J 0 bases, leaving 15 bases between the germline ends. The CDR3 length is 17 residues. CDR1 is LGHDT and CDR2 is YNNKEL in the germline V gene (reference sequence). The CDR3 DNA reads TGTGCCAGCAGCCATGGAGCACAGGGATCCTCTGGAAACACCATATATTTT. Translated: CASSHGAQGSSGNTIYF.

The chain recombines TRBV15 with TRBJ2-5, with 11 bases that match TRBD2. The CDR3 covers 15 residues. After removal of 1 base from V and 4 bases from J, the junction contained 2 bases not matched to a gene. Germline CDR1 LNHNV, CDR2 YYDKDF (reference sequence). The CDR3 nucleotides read TGTGCCACCAGCAGAGCACTAGCGGGGGTAGAGACCCAGTACTTC. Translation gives CATSRALAGVETQYF.